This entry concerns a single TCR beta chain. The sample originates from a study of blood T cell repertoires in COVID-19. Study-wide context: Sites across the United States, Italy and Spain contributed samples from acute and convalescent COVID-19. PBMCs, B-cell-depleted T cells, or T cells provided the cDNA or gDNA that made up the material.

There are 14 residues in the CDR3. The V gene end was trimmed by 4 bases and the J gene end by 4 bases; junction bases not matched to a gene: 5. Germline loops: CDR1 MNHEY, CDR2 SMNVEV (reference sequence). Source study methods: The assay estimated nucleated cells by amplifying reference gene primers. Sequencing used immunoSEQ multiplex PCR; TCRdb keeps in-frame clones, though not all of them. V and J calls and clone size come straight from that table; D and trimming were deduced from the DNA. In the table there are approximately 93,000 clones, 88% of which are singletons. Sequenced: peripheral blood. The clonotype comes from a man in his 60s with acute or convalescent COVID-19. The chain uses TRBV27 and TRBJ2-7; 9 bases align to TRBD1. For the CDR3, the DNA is TGTGCCAGCAGTTATAGACAGGGGGTATACGAGCAGTACTTC. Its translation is CASSYRQGVYEQYF.